Listed below are T cell receptor beta chains from one sample, sequenced in a study of T cells in Graves' hyperthyroidism and ophthalmopathy. In TCRdb, the multiplex PCR reads were re-called with MiXCR into one record per CDR3 protein. The table lists about 770,000 distinct CDR3 sequences, about 17% of them singletons. Sequenced material: blood. All receptors derive from a woman aged 45 to 65 with Graves' hyperthyroidism that later progressed to Graves' ophthalmopathy. The CDR3 runs from the conserved cysteine through the conserved F or W. D genes are given only for firm matches. Rows may omit the clone size; those that give it use once, few, many or a size class.

clone size	V gene	D gene	J gene	CDR3 protein	CDR3 DNA
few	TRBV7-9	NA	TRBJ1-1	CASSHPWQLTGGAFF	TGTGCCAGCAGCCACCCCTGGCAGCTTACGGGTGGAGCTTTCTTT
NA	TRBV6-1	NA	TRBJ1-4	CASSDIGGYEKLFF	TGTGCCAGCAGTGACATCGGGGGCTATGAAAAACTGTTTTTT
many	TRBV2	TRBD1	TRBJ1-1	CARSSPGQVNTEAFF	TGTGCCAGGAGCTCCCCGGGACAGGTGAACACTGAAGCTTTCTTT
few	TRBV4-1	NA	TRBJ2-3	CASSPRTADDTQYF	TGCGCCAGCAGCCCCAGGACAGCCGACGATACGCAGTATTTT
NA	TRBV6-1	TRBD1	TRBJ2-5	CASRRTGESSETQYF	TGTGCCAGCCGAAGGACAGGGGAAAGTTCAGAGACCCAGTACTTC
many	TRBV20-1	NA	TRBJ1-5	CSARDSPRQPQHF	TGCAGTGCTAGAGACAGCCCCAGGCAGCCCCAGCATTTT
few	TRBV20-1	TRBD1	TRBJ1-1	CSATPEDRGNTEAFF	TGCAGTGCCACCCCGGAGGACAGGGGGAACACTGAAGCTTTCTTT
few	TRBV4-1	NA	TRBJ2-1	CASSQKQGPYNEQFF	TGCGCCAGCAGCCAAAAACAGGGTCCCTACAATGAGCAGTTCTTC
few	TRBV13	NA	TRBJ2-7	CASSLQGRGYEQYF	TGTGCCAGCAGCTTACAGGGTAGGGGATACGAGCAGTACTTC
NA	TRBV7-8	NA	TRBJ2-1	CASSPWGLQSEQFF	TGTGCCAGCAGCCCCTGGGGCCTCCAGAGTGAGCAGTTCTTC
many	TRBV6-1	NA	TRBJ2-3	CASSYAGLGQTDTQYF	TGTGCCAGCAGTTACGCGGGACTGGGGCAAACAGATACGCAGTATTTT
many	TRBV6-1	TRBD1	TRBJ1-1	CASSRPGQGMPEAFF	TGTGCCAGCAGTCGACCGGGACAGGGAATGCCTGAAGCTTTCTTT
NA	TRBV5-1	NA	TRBJ1-4	CASSLEGQAFGEKLFF	TGCGCCAGCAGCTTGGAGGGGCAGGCCTTTGGGGAAAAACTGTTTTTT
NA	TRBV18	TRBD1	TRBJ1-1	CATTGSGTEAFF	TGTGCCACGACAGGGAGCGGCACTGAAGCTTTCTTT
many	TRBV11-2	TRBD2	TRBJ2-1	CASSPRDWWEGQFF	TGTGCCAGCAGCCCCCGGGACTGGTGGGAGGGGCAGTTCTTC
few	TRBV7-9	NA	TRBJ2-1	CASSPDYNHNEQFF	TGTGCCAGCAGCCCGGACTACAACCACAATGAGCAGTTCTTC
few	TRBV20-1	TRBD2	TRBJ2-2	CSVPGLRGPGELFF	TGCAGTGTGCCGGGACTAAGGGGTCCCGGGGAGCTGTTTTTT
NA	TRBV3-1	TRBD2	TRBJ2-1	CASSQRLGGEQFF	TGTGCCAGCAGCCAAAGGTTGGGGGGGGAGCAGTTCTTC
few	TRBV19	NA	TRBJ1-2	CASSGVQALYGYTF	TGTGCCAGTAGTGGGGTGCAGGCCCTCTATGGCTACACCTTC
many	TRBV20-1	NA	TRBJ2-5	CSALGSGTPEETQYF	TGCAGTGCGCTGGGCTCCGGGACACCTGAAGAGACCCAGTACTTC
few	TRBV12-3/TRBV12-4	NA	TRBJ2-7	CASSFGTPFYEQYF	TGTGCCAGCAGTTTTGGGACACCCTTTTACGAGCAGTACTTC
many	TRBV20-1	NA	TRBJ1-1	CSARKNGVTEAFF	TGCAGTGCTAGAAAGAACGGGGTGACTGAAGCTTTCTTT
many	TRBV2	NA	TRBJ1-5	CASSDGQPQHF	TGTGCCAGCAGTGATGGGCAGCCCCAGCATTTT
few	TRBV7-9	NA	TRBJ2-7	CASSPLGAATYEQYF	TGTGCCAGCAGTCCGCTTGGGGCAGCAACCTACGAGCAGTACTTC
NA	TRBV6-5	NA	TRBJ2-2	CASSYSTPGQLFF	TGTGCCAGCAGTTACTCCACACCGGGACAGCTGTTTTTT
many	TRBV18	NA	TRBJ2-1	CASSPPVIGGFEQFF	TGTGCCAGCTCACCACCGGTTATAGGAGGTTTTGAGCAGTTCTTC
NA	TRBV3-1	NA	TRBJ1-6	CASSQDQASYNSPLHF	TGTGCCAGCAGCCAAGATCAGGCCTCCTATAATTCACCCCTCCACTTT
many	TRBV3-1	NA	TRBJ2-5	CASRGEQRETQYF	TGTGCCAGCAGAGGCGAACAGCGCGAGACCCAGTACTTC
many	TRBV20-1	NA	TRBJ1-1	CSARDVPGQYEAFF	TGCAGTGCTAGAGATGTTCCAGGGCAGTATGAAGCTTTCTTT
few	TRBV4-1	NA	TRBJ2-1	CASSQVGTNEQFF	TGCGCCAGCAGCCAAGTCGGGACTAATGAGCAGTTCTTC
many	TRBV12-3/TRBV12-4	NA	TRBJ2-2	CASTSNPGGGGTGELFF	TGTGCCAGCACTTCAAACCCGGGAGGGGGCGGCACCGGGGAGCTGTTTTTT
many	TRBV2	NA	TRBJ1-3	CASSSSSGNTIYF	TGTGCCAGCAGTAGCAGCTCTGGAAACACCATATATTTT
many	TRBV12-5	NA	TRBJ1-1	CASGLGVGNTEAFF	TGTGCTAGTGGTTTGGGGGTCGGAAACACTGAAGCTTTCTTT
many	TRBV30	NA	TRBJ2-1	CAWSVTGGDEQFF	TGTGCCTGGAGCGTTACAGGGGGGGACGAGCAGTTCTTC
many	TRBV5-1	NA	TRBJ2-7	CASSLDPAGYEQYF	TGCGCCAGCAGCTTGGATCCAGCGGGCTACGAGCAGTACTTC
once	TRBV3-1	TRBD1	TRBJ1-5	CASSRETGVRQPQHF	TGTGCCAGCAGCCGGGAGACAGGGGTACGGCAGCCCCAGCATTTT
many	TRBV12-3/TRBV12-4	NA	TRBJ1-1	CASNLGGRAFF	TGTGCCAGCAACCTGGGGGGTAGAGCTTTCTTT
NA	TRBV6-1	TRBD1	TRBJ2-5	CASRSGQGQETQYF	TGTGCCAGCAGAAGCGGACAGGGTCAAGAGACCCAGTACTTC
many	TRBV5-1	NA	TRBJ1-2	CASKAGGTNYGYTF	TGCGCCAGCAAGGCAGGAGGAACTAACTATGGCTACACCTTC
few	TRBV13	NA	TRBJ1-1	CATGDTEAFF	TGTGCCACTGGGGACACTGAAGCTTTCTTT
few	TRBV5-1	TRBD1	TRBJ2-3	CASSLALGQGADTQYF	TGCGCCAGCAGCTTGGCCTTGGGACAGGGGGCAGATACGCAGTATTTT
many	TRBV30	NA	TRBJ2-7	CAWTVGIDEQYF	TGTGCCTGGACAGTAGGGATCGACGAGCAGTACTTC
few	TRBV19	NA	TRBJ2-1	CASSMDLNNEQFF	TGTGCCAGTAGTATGGACTTGAACAATGAGCAGTTCTTC
many	TRBV12-3/TRBV12-4	NA	TRBJ1-1	CASSTKWASFRTEAFF	TGTGCCAGCAGTACTAAGTGGGCCAGTTTTAGGACTGAAGCTTTCTTT
NA	TRBV28	NA	TRBJ1-2	CASSFSYQDPLNGYTF	TGTGCCAGCAGTTTCTCCTATCAGGATCCGCTGAACGGCTACACCTTC
few	TRBV24-1	NA	TRBJ1-5	CATSGGLQTGQPQHF	TGTGCCACCAGTGGGGGACTCCAAACGGGGCAGCCCCAGCATTTT
NA	TRBV3-1	NA	TRBJ1-4	CASSQDSVGNEKLFF	TGTGCCAGCAGCCAAGACTCGGTAGGAAATGAAAAACTGTTTTTT